Only a few counts were recorded for the clone carrying this T cell receptor beta chain. What it binds is unknown. V gave up 6 bases and J gave up 3 bases, with 17 bases separating them. Germline V lookup: CDR1 MGHDK, CDR2 SYGVNS. This CDR3 is 15 amino acids long. The entry originates in a study of T cell repertoires in cytomegalovirus infection. As for the study in general: HLA-C-restricted CMV epitopes, recently identified, and well-studied HLA-B-restricted ones were used by the study. Shared public TCR beta signatures pointed to both CMV infection and a matching HLA type.

Study-level points and caveats: CMV-specific TCR beta clonotypes restricted by HLA-C dominated the ex vivo response. Cumulative frequency of public TCR beta families picked out carriers of CMV plus the relevant HLA.

TCRdb independently ran MiXCR on the reads; one entry per CDR3 protein. The repertoire holds about 220,000 distinct CDR3 sequences, with 35% to 40% as singletons. The chain carries TRBV25-1 and TRBJ2-5; D unresolved. The source was CD8+ T cells from cultured PBMCs, collected from culture after CMV antigen stimulation. This TCR was sampled from a human donor in good health (CMV status not recorded). Some clones in this sample may be carry-over from other donors' samples. CDR3 amino acids: CASSPGGKGKETQYF. The CDR3, as DNA: TGTGCCAGCAGCCCGGGTGGGAAAGGGAAAGAGACCCAGTACTTC.